A single sample gave rise to the 26 T cell receptor beta chains below, sequenced in a study of T-cell reconstitution after alpha-beta-depleted transplantation in children. The TCRbeta library incorporated unique molecular identifiers. TCRdb redid the calling of the PCR reads with MiXCR, one entry per CDR3 protein. In the table there are about 400,000 distinct CDR3 sequences, roughly 15% of which are singletons. The specimen was PBMCs, collected from the stem cell graft. These receptors were obtained from a human donor who donated a stem cell graft to a child with Fanconi anemia.

This clonotype was observed a few times. The gene calls are TRBV5-1 and TRBJ2-3; D remains ambiguous. Germline loops: CDR1 SGHRS, CDR2 YFSETQ. Trimming took off 3 bases at V and 4 bases at J, with 12 bases between the two ends. The CDR3 loop spans 14 amino acids. The CDR3 reads CASSSPGTADTQYF. The CDR3 DNA reads TGCGCCAGCAGCTCCCCCGGTACCGCAGATACGCAGTATTTT.

The table lists this clonotype with a few counts. The V gene is TRBV9, the J gene TRBJ1-3, with D perhaps TRBD1 (5 bases). Germline loops: CDR1 SGDLS, CDR2 YYNGEE. The CDR3 runs to 15 residues. V lost 4 bases to trimming and J lost 0 bases, with 11 bases between them. The CDR3 is CASSSDGTSGNTIYF. CDR3 sequence (DNA): TGTGCCAGCAGCTCCGACGGGACCTCTGGAAACACCATATATTTT.

The chain links TRBV24-1 to TRBJ2-2; 9 positions agree with TRBD1. With V trimmed by 1 base and J by 3 bases, 5 bases remained unmatched. Germline lookup yields CDR1 KGHDR and CDR2 SFDVKD. The CDR3 has 17 amino acids. CDR3 nucleotide sequence: TGTGCCACCAGTGATTTCGGACAGGGGCCCTACACCGGGGAGCTGTTTTTT. The encoded protein is CATSDFGQGPYTGELFF.

This clonotype was seen only once. V usage is TRBV12-3 or TRBV12-4 and J usage is TRBJ2-5; unclear D gene. V dropped 2 bases and J dropped 3 bases, with 16 bases sitting between them. CDR3 length equals 16 residues. The CDR3 DNA is TGTGCCAGCAGTTTAACTATAGGACCGGTCGAAGAGACCCAGTACTTC. It specifies CASSLTIGPVEETQYF.

In this sample, this clonotype turned up a few times. The chain joins TRBV4-3 to TRBJ1-6; TRBD1 is a possible D gene (5 bases). Per the germline V gene, CDR1 is LGHNA and CDR2 is YSLEER. CDR3 length: 17 amino acids. V was clipped by 4 bases and J by 10 bases, with 23 bases between them. The CDR3 coding sequence is TGCGCCAGCAGCCGTTCTTCGGGCGGGGGGGACCTATCACCCCTCCACTTT. The encoded protein is CASSRSSGGGDLSPLHF.

This clonotype has a handful of counts. V is TRBV5-1 and J is TRBJ1-1; D is unresolved. The CDR3 loop spans 14 amino acids. The germline V gene has CDR1 SGHRS and CDR2 YFSETQ. Trimming shortened V by 0 bases and J by 4 bases, and 10 bases separated the two germline ends. CDR3 sequence (DNA): TGCGCCAGCAGCTTGGGGACCTTTGGCACTGAAGCTTTCTTT. It yields the protein CASSLGTFGTEAFF.

This clonotype was observed a few times. The V gene is TRBV11-2, the J gene TRBJ2-1, with 10 bases lining up with TRBD2. Germline V CDR1 and CDR2: SGHAT, FQNNGV. The CDR3 has 17 amino acids. The ends lost 0 bases at V and 13 bases at J; junction bases unmatched: 15. CDR3 protein: CASSLDGLAGAVLQQFF. The DNA of the CDR3 is TGTGCCAGCAGCTTAGACGGGCTAGCGGGGGCCGTCCTTCAACAGTTCTTC.

The chain links TRBV11-3 to TRBJ1-1; D gene unclear. The V end lost 0 bases, the J end lost 6 bases, and 8 bases lay between the germline ends. The CDR3 is made up of 13 amino acids. Looked up from germline, CDR1 is SGHNT and CDR2 is YENEEA. The CDR3, as DNA: TGTGCCAGCAGCTTAGAAACCATGGCTGAAGCTTTCTTT. It is translated as CASSLETMAEAFF.

The chain uses TRBV7-7 and TRBJ2-5; 9 bases align to TRBD2. CDR3 length: 15 amino acids. The germline CDR1 and CDR2 sequences are SSHAT and FNYEAQ (reference sequence). V was clipped by 5 bases and J by 4 bases; unmatched bases: 8. Here the CDR3 DNA reads TGTGCCAGCAGCCTATCGGGACTAGCTGGAGAGACCCAGTACTTC. Protein: CASSLSGLAGETQYF. The whole variable domain, remainder taken from reference TRBV7-7 and TRBJ2-5, is GAGVSQSPRYKVTKRGQDVTLRCDPISSHATLYWYQQALGQGPEFLTYFNYEAQPDKSGLPSDRFSAERPEGSISTLTIQRTEQRDSAMYRCASSLSGLAGETQYFGPGTRLLVL.

The V and J genes are TRBV24-1 and TRBJ2-1; D is uncertain. Trimming pared 9 bases from V and 5 bases from J, leaving 4 bases between. Per germline, CDR1 KGHDR and CDR2 SFDVKD. The CDR3 consists of 10 residues. The CDR3 reads CATGNNEQFF. DNA for the CDR3: TGTGCCACCGGGAACAATGAGCAGTTCTTC.

This clonotype was counted ten times or more. This chain links TRBV19 with TRBJ2-5; a weak D match, TRBD2 (7 bases). The CDR3 sequence is 14 residues long. CDR1 and CDR2 from the germline V gene are LNHDA and SQIVND (reference sequence). V dropped 6 bases and J dropped 5 bases, with 16 bases sitting between them. The CDR3 here is CASSPGGGTETQYF. The CDR3 nucleotides read TGTGCCAGTAGCCCCGGCGGGGGCACGGAGACCCAGTACTTC.

This clonotype was counted between two and nine times. The genes are TRBV18 and TRBJ2-5; 11 bases match TRBD1. Germline CDR1 is KGHSH and CDR2 is LQKENI. Trimming cost V 4 bases and J 3 bases; bases outside gene matches: 1. This CDR3 has 14 amino acids. In nucleotides, the CDR3 is TGTGCCAGCTCACGGACAGGGGGCGAAGAGACCCAGTACTTC. This translates into CASSRTGGEETQYF.

The chain is built from TRBV5-1 and TRBJ1-2, with unresolved D. Trimming removed 0 bases from V and 3 bases from J, with 12 bases in between. The germline V gene encodes CDR1 SGHRS and CDR2 YFSETQ. The CDR3 contains 15 residues. The CDR3 DNA sequence: TGCGCCAGCAGCTTGGGAGGGATGAACGACTATGGCTACACCTTC. As protein: CASSLGGMNDYGYTF.

The rearrangement links TRBV6-1 to TRBJ2-2; 7 bases fit TRBD1. The V gene's germline CDR1 is MNHNS and CDR2 SASEGT. The CDR3 covers 15 residues. With V trimmed by 6 bases and J by 3 bases, 7 bases remained unmatched. CDR3 nucleotides: TGTGCCAGCAGCCTCAAGACAGGGTACACCGGGGAGCTGTTTTTT. Translating it yields CASSLKTGYTGELFF.

At least ten counts were recorded for this clonotype. J is TRBJ1-2 and V is TRBV10-3; D is undetermined. Trimming pared 8 bases from V and 3 bases from J, leaving 10 bases between. The length of the CDR3 is 12 residues. CDR1 and CDR2 (germline): ENHRY, SYGVKD. CDR3 nucleotides: TGTGCCATCTCTTACGGCGACTATGGCTACACCTTC. This translates into CAISYGDYGYTF.

This clonotype was recorded many times. The rearrangement links TRBV3-1 to TRBJ1-6; D is ambiguous. In germline, CDR1 is LGHDT, CDR2 YNNKEL (reference sequence). V lost 4 bases and J lost 8, with 15 bases in between. The CDR3 runs 15 residues. In nucleotides, the CDR3 is TGTGCCAGCAGCCTTACGGGAGGAGAAGATTCACCCCTCCACTTT. This codes for CASSLTGGEDSPLHF.

Only a few counts were recorded for this clonotype. The chain links TRBV20-1 to TRBJ1-6; D unresolved. V lost 3 bases, J lost 7 bases, and 13 bases lay in between. Germline lookup yields CDR1 DFQATT and CDR2 SNEGSKA (reference sequence). CDR3 length: 14 residues. CDR3 amino acids: CSASLHPGNSPLHF. The CDR3 DNA reads TGCAGTGCTAGTCTCCACCCGGGGAATTCACCCCTCCACTTT.

The chain combines TRBV12-3 or TRBV12-4 with TRBJ2-4, with 10 bases matching TRBD2. Germline trimming cut 6 bases from V and 4 bases from J; bases unmatched to any gene: 6. The CDR3 runs 15 residues. CDR3: CASSNPGLAKNIQYF. In DNA, the CDR3 is TGTGCCAGCAGCAATCCGGGACTAGCGAAAAACATTCAGTACTTC.

V gene TRBV7-2 combines with J gene TRBJ1-5; possibly TRBD1 for D (5 bases). The CDR3 covers 16 residues. Trimming cost V 2 bases and J 4 bases, with 15 bases left between them. Germline-derived CDR1 and CDR2 are SGHTA and FQGNSA. DNA for the CDR3: TGTGCCAGCAGCTTAAGTTGGGGCGCGGGAAATCAGCCCCAGCATTTT. Translation: CASSLSWGAGNQPQHF.

This rearrangement joins TRBV7-2 to TRBJ2-7, with 8 bases identical to TRBD1. J was trimmed by 5 bases and V by 5 bases; bases with no gene match: 5. CDR3 length: 13 residues. Germline-derived CDR1 and CDR2 are SGHTA and FQGNSA. CDR3 nucleotides: TGTGCCAGCAGCAAGGACAGGGAGGACGAGCAGTACTTC. This codes for CASSKDREDEQYF.

V is TRBV6-5 and J is TRBJ2-7; no definite D call. The CDR3 is 14 residues long. Germline CDR1 is MNHEY and CDR2 is SVGAGI. Trimming cost V 0 bases and J 2 bases, with 8 bases left between them. CDR3 bases: TGTGCCAGCAGTTACTCGGAAAGGCCCTACGAGCAGTACGTC. Protein sequence: CASSYSERPYEQYV.

The CDR3 region has the DNA TGTGCCAGCAGCTTGTACAGGGGCAGCTCCTACAATGAGCAGTTCTTC. It is translated as CASSLYRGSSYNEQFF. This sequence joins TRBV11-1 and TRBJ2-1; 7 bases line up with TRBD1. V shed 3 bases and J 0 bases; nucleotides not matched to a gene: 5. Germline CDR1 and CDR2: SGHAT and FQDESV (reference sequence). The CDR3 is made up of 16 amino acids.

The chain recombines TRBV12-3 or TRBV12-4 with TRBJ2-5; 7 bases match TRBD2. With V trimmed by 3 bases and J by 5 bases, 9 bases remained unmatched. The CDR3 consists of 15 residues. The DNA for the CDR3 is TGTGCCAGCAGTTTGGGGGGGGACCGGGAGGAGACCCAGTACTTC. Translated: CASSLGGDREETQYF.

This clonotype was recorded at least ten times. V usage is TRBV12-3 or TRBV12-4 and J usage is TRBJ1-6, with 8 nucleotides matching TRBD1. The V and J ends lost 6 bases and 7 bases, in that order; junction bases with no gene match: 5. This CDR3 has 14 amino acids. DNA of the CDR3: TGTGCCAGCAGCCTACAGGGGGGAAATTCACCCCTCCACTTT. Translating it yields CASSLQGGNSPLHF.

Many counts were recorded for this clonotype. J is TRBJ2-2 and V is TRBV6-1; 7 bases match TRBD1. Germline lookup yields CDR1 MNHNS and CDR2 SASEGT. The CDR3 sequence is 15 residues long. V trimming: 6 bases; J trimming: 2 bases; junction bases outside the gene matches: 6. The CDR3 DNA reads as TGTGCCAGCAGCCCGACAGGGTCAAACACCGGGGAGCTGTTTTTT. This codes for CASSPTGSNTGELFF.

This clonotype was seen a few times. This chain joins TRBV20-1 and TRBJ2-3; 9 positions agree with TRBD1. Unmatched junction bases numbered 5, after V lost 5 bases and J lost 2 bases. Per germline, CDR1 DFQATT and CDR2 SNEGSKA (reference sequence). This CDR3 has 14 residues. The CDR3 loop is CSARQGVNTDTQYF. The CDR3 DNA follows: TGCAGTGCTCGACAGGGGGTAAACACAGATACGCAGTATTTT.